The clone carrying this T cell receptor (beta chain) turned up a few times. Its antigen is undetermined. Every one of the donors was a Caucasian adult that lived in Nashville, Tennessee. Trimming shortened V by 6 bases and J by 4 bases, and 12 bases separated the two germline ends. The CDR3 loop spans 13 amino acids. Germline V gene sequence: CDR1 SGHAT, CDR2 FQNNGV. These data are taken from a study of shared clonotypes between healthy human individuals. Assay: immunoSEQ multiplex PCR; the TCRdb copy retains only in-frame clones and omits some. The data hold about 1 million clones, with more than 60% observed a single time. Regarding the study as a whole: The study found 4.5% to 6% of naive CD4 clonotypes shared across four donors.

Sequencing was performed on memory CD4+ T cells sorted from blood. Subset denoted: CD45RA-negative fraction. The chain has TRBV11-2 and TRBJ1-2; D is unresolved. This clonotype was obtained from a young man in good health. CDR3 residues: CASRTDEFYGYTF. The CDR3 DNA follows: TGTGCCAGCAGGACCGACGAATTCTATGGCTACACCTTC.